The clone carrying this T cell receptor (beta chain) was found many times. Its antigen remains unidentified. Conversion of TCR transcripts into cDNA relied on 5'RACE template switching, which added a universal primer site and UMIs. MiXCR was run by TCRdb on the 5' RACE reads, yielding one entry per CDR3 protein. This sample has about 240,000 distinct CDR3 sequences, with 6.9% found just once. The sample belongs to a study of T cells after yellow fever vaccination. Study-wide background: Preparation used SMART-Seq v4 Ultra Low Input for the low-cell-number fractions.

V was cut by 2 bases and J by 7 bases, with 11 bases left in between. CDR3 length equals 13 residues. Germline V CDR1 and CDR2: MDHEN, SYDVKM. The study, taken as a whole, reports: The study found a weaker secondary response that peaked faster, day 5 versus 15.

The sequence was obtained from a man under 40 who received the YFV17D yellow fever vaccine. V usage is TRBV28 and J usage is TRBJ1-1; possibly TRBD1 for D (5 bases). This sample comprised CD4+ T cells sorted from PBMCs, obtained 15 days after the yellow fever booster vaccination. The CDR3 coding sequence is TGTGCCAGCAGTTTACTGGGGACGGGTGAAGCTTTCTTT. This gives the protein CASSLLGTGEAFF.